This T cell receptor (beta chain) was captured by sequencing in a study of T cell clusters in autoimmune cytopenias. About 37,500 genome equivalents of blood DNA were amplified for TRB. TRB rearrangements were amplified by touch-down multiplex PCR with mixed TRB-A/B primers. One entry per CDR3 protein, without DNA, is what TCRdb gives after re-calling the multiplex PCR reads. The listing contains about 5,600 distinct CDR3 sequences. Germline values: CDR1 WNHNN, CDR2 SYGVQD (reference sequence). The length of the CDR3 is 16 residues. The data were also submitted as part of a second study, on T cell repertoires in aging, cancer and after chemotherapy.

Sequenced material: peripheral blood. This TCR was sampled from a human donor in good health. This rearrangement joins TRBV10-1 to TRBJ1-2. The CDR3 here is CASRDRGRASNYGYTF.